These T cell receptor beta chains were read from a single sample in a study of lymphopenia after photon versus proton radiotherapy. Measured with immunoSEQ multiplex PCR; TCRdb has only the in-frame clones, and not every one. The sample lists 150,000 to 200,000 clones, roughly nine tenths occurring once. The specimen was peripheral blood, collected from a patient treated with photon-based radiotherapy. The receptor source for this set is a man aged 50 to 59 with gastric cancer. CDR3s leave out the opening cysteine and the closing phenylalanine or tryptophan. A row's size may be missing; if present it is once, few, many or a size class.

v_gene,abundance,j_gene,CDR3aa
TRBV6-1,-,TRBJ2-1,ASFLQGIEQF
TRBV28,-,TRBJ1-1,ASSLRGREAEAF
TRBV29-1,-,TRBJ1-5,SVGQGAKQPQH
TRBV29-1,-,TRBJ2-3,SVEDPDRTMTDTQY
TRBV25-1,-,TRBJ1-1,ASSELDRGMAEAF
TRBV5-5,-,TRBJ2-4,ASSFGAAKNIQY
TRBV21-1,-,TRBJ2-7,ASSAVTSCGYEQY
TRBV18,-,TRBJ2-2,ASNPGPGALTNTGELF
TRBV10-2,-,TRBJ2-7,ASSERGRASYEQY
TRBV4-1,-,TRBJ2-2,ASSQTEAGGITGELF
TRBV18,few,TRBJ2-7,ASSPHRVEQY
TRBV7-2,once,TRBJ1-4,ASSLAQGGATELF
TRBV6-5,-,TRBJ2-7,ASSYSKAGPSYEQY
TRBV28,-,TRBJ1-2,ASRNRGNYGYT
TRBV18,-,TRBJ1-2,ASSPDRDYGYT
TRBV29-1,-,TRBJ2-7,SAVRAQDLYEQY
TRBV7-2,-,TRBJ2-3,ASSFPGGRSDTQY
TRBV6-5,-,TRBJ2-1,ASSYNNQGGYEQF
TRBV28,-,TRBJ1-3,ASDSPGTLSGNTIY
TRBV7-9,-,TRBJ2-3,ASSLAGAASTDTQY
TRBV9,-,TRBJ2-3,ASTPFRQDSTDTQY
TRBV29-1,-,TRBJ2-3,SVEGGLAGAGDTQY
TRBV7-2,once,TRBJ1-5,ASSVRGQRNQPQH
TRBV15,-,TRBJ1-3,ATSRAHAGNTIY
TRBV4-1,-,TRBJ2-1,ASSQVPSGRGNEQF